This record looks at one T cell receptor beta chain sequence and its context. Its antigen is unknown. Germline and junction disagree at one end, which may indicate a read error. RNA was extracted from whole blood without cell sorting, alongside germline DNA. The germline V gene encodes CDR1 SGHAT and CDR2 FQNNGV. This CDR3 has 14 residues. TCR beta cDNA came from about 0.55 ug total RNA, primed with a constant-region primer. Generation of the TCR beta libraries relied on three nested multiplex PCR rounds using slightly modified ARM-PCR. TRBV1-TRBV30 forward primers paired with a C-beta reverse primer drove the first two PCR rounds, about 10 cycles each. One entry per CDR3 protein, called by TCRdb with MiXCR from the multiplex PCR reads. The top ten hold 15% to 20% of the sample, which has about 310,000 distinct CDR3 sequences, approximately 58% seen once. This sample was included in a study of tumor-infiltrating lymphocytes in primary liver carcinoma. Overall study: The five patients, who were men and women, ranged in age from 30 to 69 years.

General observations from the study: Pairs of tumor regions overlapped more than tumor-adjacent and tumor-blood pairs did. Blood fell significantly below tumors in its top-250-clone fraction (p = 0.039).

This chain uses TRBV11-2 with TRBJ2-2, with a weak D call TRBD2 (6 bases). The sample consisted of peripheral blood. The clonotype was recovered from a woman between 25 and 40 years old with primary liver carcinoma and hepatitis B virus infection. This CDR3 reads CASSQREAGGKLFF. Here the CDR3 DNA reads TGTGCCAGCAGCCAAAGAGAGGCTGGCGGGAAGCTGTTTTTT.